The 27 T cell receptor beta chains below come from one sample, sequenced in a study of OX40 agonist ivuxolimab in advanced cancers. Here immunoSEQ multiplex PCR was the method, and the copy in TCRdb shows in-frame clones only, minus some. The repertoire holds more than 55,000 clones, 75% to 95% seen once, with 11% to 15% in the top ten. Specimen: CD4+ or CD8+ T cells sorted from blood, collected in a trial of the OX40 agonist ivuxolimab. The receptor source for this set is an adult with an advanced solid tumor such as melanoma, head and neck, liver or kidney cancer.

The chain employs TRBV19 and TRBJ2-5; no definite D call. CDR1 LNHDA and CDR2 SQIVND come from the germline V gene (reference sequence). V was pared by 9 bases and J by 5 bases, with 16 bases between. The CDR3 sequence is 13 residues long. The CDR3: CASSVDVGETQYF. The CDR3, as DNA: TGTGCCAGCAGCGTGGATGTCGGGGAGACCCAGTACTTC.

The rearrangement uses TRBV4-1 and TRBJ1-4; 11 positions match TRBD1. Trimming removed 4 bases from V and 7 bases from J; junction bases left unmatched: 2. Germline V CDR1 and CDR2: MGHRA, YSYEKL. The CDR3 length is 14 residues. The CDR3 loop is CASSPGTGGEKLFF. In DNA form, the CDR3 reads TGCGCCAGCAGCCCCGGGACAGGGGGTGAAAAACTGTTTTTT.

The rearrangement uses TRBV5-1 and TRBJ2-3; 8 nucleotides align to TRBD1. This CDR3 contains 15 residues. Germline loops: CDR1 SGHRS, CDR2 YFSETQ. V was clipped by 0 bases and J by 5 bases; unmatched bases: 5. CDR3 residues: CASSLAQGAKDTQYF. For the CDR3, the DNA is TGCGCCAGCAGCTTGGCGCAGGGGGCGAAAGATACGCAGTATTTT.

The V and J genes are TRBV27 and TRBJ1-1; D uncertain. The CDR3 runs 14 residues. Germline V gene data show CDR1 as MNHEY and CDR2 as SMNVEV (reference sequence). Trimming stripped 4 bases from V and 4 bases from J, with 13 bases between. The CDR3 DNA reads TGTGCCAGCAGTTCCCCGGGTCTCCCCACTGAAGCTTTCTTT. Amino acid sequence: CASSSPGLPTEAFF.

V and J are TRBV7-9 and TRBJ2-5; D unclear. Germline V gene sequence: CDR1 SEHNR, CDR2 FQNEAQ (reference sequence). The germline V and J ends were trimmed by 4 bases and 5 bases, with 5 bases remaining between them. This CDR3 region has 11 residues. The DNA for the CDR3 is TGTGCCAGCAGCTCGATGGAGACCCAGTACTTC. This gives the protein CASSSMETQYF.

The chain couples TRBV6-5 to TRBJ2-1, with D maybe TRBD2 (6 bases). The CDR3 consists of 13 residues. With 6 bases removed from V and 12 bases from J, the gap between germline ends came to 18 bases. Germline CDR1 and CDR2: MNHEY and SVGAGI. The CDR3 bases are TGTGCCAGCAGATTCACGACTAGTGAGGCGCAGTTCTTC. This translates into CASRFTTSEAQFF.

The chain recombines TRBV5-1 with TRBJ1-1; weak D call: TRBD1 (5 bases). The CDR3 extends over 14 amino acids. The V end lost 4 bases, the J end lost 0 bases, and 10 bases lay between the germline ends. Germline CDR1 SGHRS, CDR2 YFSETQ. The CDR3 loop reads CASSPGRLNTEAFF. CDR3 DNA sequence: TGCGCCAGCAGCCCGGGACGGTTGAACACTGAAGCTTTCTTT.

This chain joins TRBV2 and TRBJ1-1; TRBD1 agrees at 7 bases. The CDR3 loop spans 14 amino acids. V trimming: 6 bases; J trimming: 0 bases; junction bases outside the gene matches: 4. Germline V lookup: CDR1 SNHLY, CDR2 FYNNEI. CDR3 protein: CASRGGQLNTEAFF. In nucleotides, the CDR3 is TGTGCCAGCAGGGGGGGACAGTTGAACACTGAAGCTTTCTTT. The full variable domain, in which reference TRBV2 and TRBJ1-1 provide the parts outside the CDR3, is EPEVTQTPSHQVTQMGQEVILRCVPISNHLYFYWYRQILGQKVEFLVSFYNNEISEKSEIFDDQFSVERPDGSNFTLKIRSTKLEDSAMYFCASRGGQLNTEAFFGQGTRLTVV.

This chain connects TRBV15 to TRBJ2-3, with D possibly TRBD2 on 6 matching bases. The CDR3 runs 15 residues. With 1 base removed from V and 0 bases from J, the gap between germline ends came to 8 bases. The germline gives CDR1 LNHNV, CDR2 YYDKDF (reference sequence). This CDR3 reads CATSRAGTSTDTQYF. CDR3 sequence (DNA): TGTGCCACCAGCAGAGCCGGGACTAGCACAGATACGCAGTATTTT.

The genes are TRBV6-5 and TRBJ1-1; tentatively, D is TRBD1 (5 bases). Germline CDR1 reads MNHEY; CDR2 reads SVGAGI. The CDR3 consists of 15 residues. Trimming pared 2 bases from V and 4 bases from J, leaving 14 bases between. The CDR3 DNA is TGTGCCAGCAGTTACCAACCGTCGGGGGGCACTGAAGCTTTCTTT. Its translation is CASSYQPSGGTEAFF.

The J gene is TRBJ2-4, the V gene TRBV7-2, with 7 nucleotides matching TRBD1. The germline CDR1 and CDR2 sequences are SGHTA and FQGNSA. Trimming took 2 bases from V and 7 from J; bases not matched to a gene: 5. The CDR3 runs to 14 residues. The CDR3 sequence: CASSLNRGRNIQYF. The CDR3, as DNA: TGTGCCAGCAGCTTAAACAGGGGACGGAACATTCAGTACTTC.

The rearrangement joins TRBV7-2 to TRBJ2-1; 9 bases align to TRBD2. V was pared by 5 bases and J by 6 bases, with 8 bases of the junction left unmatched. Germline V CDR1 and CDR2: SGHTA, FQGNSA. The CDR3 is 15 amino acids. Written as DNA, the CDR3 is TGTGCCAGCAGCCAAGGGACTAGCACGTCCAATGAGCAGTTCTTC. Protein sequence: CASSQGTSTSNEQFF.

The rearrangement uses TRBV6-5 and TRBJ2-7; D not resolved. V was trimmed by 6 bases and J by 2 bases, leaving 8 bases between them. The germline CDR1 and CDR2 sequences are MNHEY and SVGAGI. The length of the CDR3 is 12 residues. CDR3 in amino acids: CASSLTAYEQYF. The CDR3 DNA is TGTGCCAGCAGCCTCACCGCCTACGAGCAGTACTTC.

This sequence joins TRBV6-6 and TRBJ1-5; possible D gene TRBD1, 6 bases. Looked up from germline, CDR1 is MNHNY and CDR2 is SVGAGI (reference sequence). The CDR3 has 15 amino acids. Between the trimmed V and J ends, which lost 5 bases and 2 bases, there was a span of 13 bases. The CDR3 loop reads CASSPLGGRNQPQHF. CDR3 bases: TGTGCCAGCAGTCCCTTAGGGGGGCGCAATCAGCCCCAGCATTTT.

The rearrangement joins TRBV11-2 to TRBJ2-7, with 11 bases lining up with TRBD1. The CDR3 covers 13 residues. From germline, CDR1 is SGHAT and CDR2 FQNNGV. V dropped 4 bases and J dropped 9; count of bases not matched to a gene: 5. The chain's CDR3 is CASSYPGQGVQYF. In DNA, the CDR3 is TGTGCCAGCAGCTACCCGGGACAGGGGGTGCAGTACTTC.

V and J are TRBV9 and TRBJ2-1, with D possibly being TRBD2 (6 bases). V gave up 3 bases and J gave up 9 bases, with 22 bases separating them. The germline gives CDR1 SGDLS, CDR2 YYNGEE. The length of the CDR3 is 16 residues. The CDR3 DNA is TGTGCCAGCAGCGCCCGGGGTCGGGAGACGGGTAGTGAGCAGTTCTTC. Protein: CASSARGRETGSEQFF.

This clone was seen only once. The chain employs TRBV2 and TRBJ1-2; TRBD1 matches at 8 bases. Trimming at V came to 7 bases and at J to 4 bases, leaving 5 bases not matched to a gene. CDR1 and CDR2 from the germline V gene are SNHLY and FYNNEI. The CDR3 covers 13 residues. CDR3 protein: CASTNTGGYGYTF. CDR3 nucleotides: TGTGCCAGCACCAATACAGGGGGCTATGGCTACACCTTC.

The rearrangement uses TRBV9 and TRBJ2-1, with D tentatively TRBD1 or TRBD2 (6 bases each). V gave up 0 bases and J gave up 7 bases, with 14 bases separating them. The CDR3 extends over 15 amino acids. The germline V gene encodes CDR1 SGDLS and CDR2 YYNGEE. The CDR3 reads CASSVGGALWNEQFF. In nucleotides, the CDR3 is TGTGCCAGCAGCGTAGGGGGGGCCCTTTGGAATGAGCAGTTCTTC.

V is TRBV7-2 and J is TRBJ2-3; D is ambiguous. Trimming took 5 bases from V and 6 from J, leaving 9 bases between them. The CDR3 length is 12 residues. Germline values: CDR1 SGHTA, CDR2 FQGNSA. The CDR3 nucleotides are TGTGCCAGCAGCCTGAACGCGGATACGCAGTATTTT. This translates into CASSLNADTQYF. Complete variable domain (other parts from reference TRBV7-2 and TRBJ2-3): GAGVSQSPSNKVTEKGKDVELRCDPISGHTALYWYRQSLGQGLEFLIYFQGNSAPDKSGLPSDRFSAERTGGSVSTLTIQRTQQEDSAVYLCASSLNADTQYFGPGTRLTVL.

The rearrangement links TRBV4-3 to TRBJ2-7; the D call may be TRBD1 or TRBD2 (5 bases each). In germline, CDR1 is LGHNA, CDR2 YSLEER. Trimming took off 0 bases at V and 0 bases at J, with 12 bases between the two ends. The CDR3 consists of 16 residues. CDR3 region: CASSQEGTAGSYEQYF. The CDR3 DNA sequence: TGCGCCAGCAGCCAAGAGGGGACCGCAGGCTCCTACGAGCAGTACTTC.

V is TRBV7-8 and J is TRBJ1-2, with D possibly being TRBD1 (5 bases). Germline CDR1 and CDR2: SGHVS and FQNEAQ. V lost 1 base, J lost 5 bases, and 14 bases lay in between. The CDR3 covers 15 residues. The chain's CDR3 is CASSLVQGGQYGYTF. The CDR3, as DNA: TGTGCCAGCAGCTTAGTTCAGGGTGGGCAATATGGCTACACCTTC.

The V and J genes are TRBV7-6 and TRBJ2-3; 9 bases map to TRBD2. This CDR3 spans 16 amino acids. Per the germline V gene, CDR1 is SGHVS and CDR2 is FNYEAQ. With V trimmed by 5 bases and J by 3 bases, 9 bases remained unmatched. DNA of the CDR3: TGTGCCAGCAGCCGACGGACTAGCGTTGAGACAGATACGCAGTATTTT. Translation: CASSRRTSVETDTQYF.

V usage is TRBV7-9 and J usage is TRBJ1-2; D is perhaps TRBD1 (6 bases). Trimming stripped 7 bases from V and 8 bases from J, with 14 bases between. Germline V gene sequence: CDR1 SEHNR, CDR2 FQNEAQ (reference sequence). CDR3 length: 12 residues. The CDR3 sequence is CASNYREDGYTF. The CDR3 DNA reads TGTGCCAGCAACTACAGGGAGGACGGCTACACCTTC.

The rearrangement links TRBV28 to TRBJ2-2; 13 nucleotides match TRBD2. The V gene's germline CDR1 is MDHEN and CDR2 SYDVKM. The CDR3 runs 19 residues. The V segment lost 6 bases and the J segment 4 bases; nucleotides outside the gene matches: 14. The CDR3 protein is CASSQTLRTSGSFTGELFF. CDR3 DNA: TGTGCCAGCAGCCAAACCCTTAGGACTAGCGGGAGTTTCACCGGGGAGCTGTTTTTT.

Regarding this clone: Its ends do not fully match the called genes, so a read error is possible. The chain uses TRBV7-7 and TRBJ2-1; tentatively, D is TRBD2 (5 bases). The V gene's germline CDR1 is SSHAT and CDR2 FNYEAQ (reference sequence). There are 14 residues in the CDR3. The CDR3 region is CASSGSGELNEQFF. CDR3 DNA: TGTGCTAGCAGCGGATCCGGGGAACTTAATGAGCAGTTCTTC.

This clone came up once. The chain couples TRBV11-2 to TRBJ2-1, with TRBD2 matching 14 bases. The length of the CDR3 is 17 residues. The germline V gene has CDR1 SGHAT and CDR2 FQNNGV. V dropped 5 bases and J dropped 2; count of bases not matched to a gene: 5. In nucleotides, the CDR3 is TGTGCCAGCAGCGTCGGGACTAGCGGGAGAGCCTACAATGAGCAGTTCTTC. It translates to CASSVGTSGRAYNEQFF.

This clone appeared a single time. The chain joins TRBV5-1 to TRBJ2-7; D not certain. CDR3 length equals 13 residues. The V gene's germline CDR1 is SGHRS and CDR2 YFSETQ. Trimming removed 0 bases at V and 3 bases at J, with 7 bases between. The CDR3 DNA sequence: TGCGCCAGCAGCTTGGGCAGAGACTACGAGCAGTACTTC. It codes for CASSLGRDYEQYF.